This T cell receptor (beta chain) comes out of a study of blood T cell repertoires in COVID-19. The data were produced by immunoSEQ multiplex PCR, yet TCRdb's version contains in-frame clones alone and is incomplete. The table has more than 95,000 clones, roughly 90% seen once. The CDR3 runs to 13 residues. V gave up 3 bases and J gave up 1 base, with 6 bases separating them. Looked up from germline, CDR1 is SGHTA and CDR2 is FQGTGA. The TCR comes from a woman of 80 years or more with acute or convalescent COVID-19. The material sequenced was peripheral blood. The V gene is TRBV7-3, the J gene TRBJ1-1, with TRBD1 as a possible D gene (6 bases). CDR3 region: CASSFRGNTEAFF. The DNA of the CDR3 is TGTGCCAGCAGCTTCAGGGGGAACACTGAAGCTTTCTTT. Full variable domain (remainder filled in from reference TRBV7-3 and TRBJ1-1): GAGVSQTPSNKVTEKGKYVELRCDPISGHTALYWYRQSLGQGPEFLIYFQGTGAADDSGLPNDRFFAVRPEGSVSTLKIQRTERGDSAVYLCASSFRGNTEAFFGQGTRLTVV.